This T cell receptor (beta chain) emerged from a study of cytomegalovirus exposure and HLA in healthy donors (dated by TCRdb to about 2017). For the wider study: According to an earlier analysis of 550 to 750 of the donors, 150 million to 200 million T cells yielded approximately 120 million unique TCR beta sequences and 276 Gb of sequence data. Because of strong linkage in the cohort, five DR-DQ haplotypes were treated as single units for association and clustering. Rather than drawing on any new phenotypic data, the later analysis identified candidate immune exposures from TCR beta sequences and the way those sequences occurred across donors. Along with the roughly 700-subject first cohort, a separate validation cohort of over 90 different subjects was used. Approximately 310 gigabases of sequencing data and approximately 80 million unique TCR sequences were included in an early release covering 550 to 650 HLA-typed donors. Across roughly 420 genotyped donors of the cohort, an average of about 240,000 unique TCR beta nucleotide sequences per donor were sequenced, and roughly 18% of those sequences were non-productive. To study patterns of TCR occurrence, a later analysis re-analyzed previously published TCR beta repertoires from 700 or so donors and added high-resolution HLA genotyping. The study aimed to test whether signatures of past pathogen exposure could be identified by cataloging public T cell receptors. All discovery cohort repertoires had been generated on a single sequencing platform. A later genetic analysis took genome-wide SNP genotypes for about 55% of the roughly 670 donors and used that subset as a discovery cohort. The study used immunosequencing to profile the T cell repertoires of approximately 650 subjects and linked those repertoires to cytomegalovirus serostatus. An earlier analysis of 500 to 650 of the donors applied high-throughput TCR beta sequencing to assess whether each TCR beta V gene segment acted as functional or pseudogenic. Of the approximately 400 genotyped donors, roughly 85% fell in the genetic ancestry cluster associated with self-reported Caucasian donors. To predict cytomegalovirus infection status, the study combined high-throughput TCR immunosequencing, statistical association of individual TCRs with disease status, and machine learning. Typing coverage varied by locus: roughly 629-640 donors for A, B, C, DRB1 and DQB1; approximately 500 for DQA1; some 610 for DPA1; around 450 for DPB1. HLA typing covered class I and class II loci at four-digit resolution. Donor age, sex, ethnicity and CMV serostatus were compiled alongside the repertoire data. The study at large found these results: Because some donors lacked HLA typing at each locus, the association tests relied only on the typed subset. In vitro tests confirmed that a few of the cytomegalovirus-associated TCR beta chains recognize cytomegalovirus antigens. In an earlier analysis of 587 of the donors, most TCR beta V segments were observed in productive rearrangements about 90% or about 30% of the time, broadly matching IMGT annotations. The study listed 150 to 200 TCR beta chains as associated with cytomegalovirus. The 87-base-pair reads could not distinguish some IMGT-functional V segments, including TRBV6-2 and TRBV6-3, so those segments were excluded. While some public TCRs were present in many individuals, most TCR sequences turned up only very rarely across donors. Several of the top co-occurrence clusters appeared to be linked to parvovirus B19, influenza, CMV and Epstein-Barr virus, according to a later analysis. In this cohort, only TCR beta chains were sequenced, and detectable features were limited by the absence of alpha or paired-chain data. Correlated functional status among segregating V segments might reflect linkage disequilibrium, but an unknown experimental factor could not be ruled out. According to a later genetic analysis, donors in an Asian-associated ancestry cluster had fewer N-insertions in productive TCRs than the approximately 650-donor mean. Strong co-occurrence of HLA alleles, especially DR and DQ, made assigning TCR associations to individual alleles difficult. A later analysis found that HLA-associated TCR beta chains were more clonally expanded and had lower generation probabilities than equally common non-associated chains. V-gene and J-gene trimming of TCR beta chains was associated with a missense DCLRE1C variant in a later genetic analysis, and the association was replicated in an independent cohort. Because counts were too low, roughly 18 rarely observed V segments, including chromosome 9 orphons, were left out of the earlier analysis of a few hundred of the donors. Specific HLA alleles were associated with 15,000 to 20,000 TCR beta sequences at a false discovery rate of 0.05 in a later analysis. A later analysis found that most CMV-associated TCR beta chains appeared HLA-restricted, with HLA associations seemingly driven largely by CMV exposure. The authors suggested that the approach could potentially be extended to other disease states and immunological phenotypes. In a later analysis, the rate of TCR association differed among HLA loci, with DRB1 alleles having the most associated TCRs and HLA-C alleles having the fewest. The classifier was reported to diagnose cytomegalovirus status with high specificity and sensitivity in both the original and validation cohorts. Immune exposure information for the cohort was limited to CMV serostatus. A further reported finding was that TCR beta sequences accurately predicted the HLA-A and HLA-B alleles for most subjects in the first cohort. Roughly uniform sequencing depth across donors was assumed in presence/absence analyses, although this assumption may not hold. A group of highly shared sequence variants was considered likely to be a technical artifact of the sequencing pipeline.

Concerning this clone: The antigen this receptor binds is unknown. No base quality values were provided; no much bigger clone lies one nucleotide off.

The cohort comprised around 690 healthy bone marrow donors. At the time of sampling, all cohort members were nominally healthy, though unrecorded immune exposures were likely present. The donor tested CMV seronegative, placing the donor among the 350 or so seronegative members of the cohort. A peripheral blood sample was provided by each donor, and peripheral blood mononuclear cells were used for TCR beta sequencing. Genomic DNA extraction from the blood cell samples was performed with the Qiagen DNeasy Blood Extraction Kit. Inclusive of the bounding cysteine and phenylalanine, the CDR3 is 15 residues long. Of the read, only the CDR3 DNA is kept; its 45 bases are in frame from base 1. The junction carries 13 bases between V and J, which are trimmed by 5 bases and 0 bases respectively. In the germline V gene, CDR1 corresponds to SGHRS and CDR2 to YFSETQ. Library method: the immunoSEQ multiplex PCR assay. For the multiplex PCR, a mixture combining 60 forward primers for TCR Vbeta segments and 13 reverse primers for TCR Jbeta segments was used. The CDR3 region of rearranged TCR beta genes was amplified from genomic DNA with a multiplex PCR assay. The amplified TCR beta libraries were sequenced on the Illumina HiSeq System as 87-base-pair reads. Per the original workflow: Across the 670 or so repertoires, a later analysis counted tens of millions of unique TCR beta chains, approximately 12 million of which were shared by at least two donors. Raw reads were error-corrected and collapsed into unique sequences by a nearest-neighbor algorithm in which closely related sequences were merged to remove PCR and sequencing errors. Alignment of CDR3 sequences to IMGT reference sequences was used to assign V, D and J gene segments. For a sequence to be retained, at least a six-nucleotide match to both a V gene segment and a J gene segment was required. Rearrangements were classified as productive when the CDR3 lacked stop codons and remained in frame with V and J, and all other rearrangements were classified as non-productive. Following IMGT convention, CDR3 was defined as the stretch from the second conserved V-encoded cysteine to the conserved J-encoded phenylalanine. Sequences without an unambiguous match to a single V gene segment were excluded from the earlier analysis of 450 to 750 of the donors. An earlier analysis of a few hundred of the donors classified V segments as functional when productive rearrangements were above 56.7% and as segregating when the standard deviation between donors was above 5%. A statistical classification framework was built to diagnose cytomegalovirus status from the catalog of TCR beta chain sequences. In a later analysis, V and J genes were assigned by comparing TCR nucleotide sequences against IMGT/GENE-DB human TR gene sequences. In a later analysis, CDR3 sequences and most-parsimonious VDJ recombination scenarios were assigned using the TCRdist pipeline. In a later analysis, every TCR beta chain was defined by the combination of its CDR3 amino acid sequence and its V-gene family, and reads without a unique V-gene family were dropped. To address suspected cross-contamination and a sequencing artifact, a later analysis removed approximately 590 highly shared, low-generation-probability nucleotide sequences. In a later analysis, a clonal expansion index was calculated for each public chain from normalized within-repertoire ranks of inferred template counts. Generation probabilities in a later analysis came from a VDJ recombination model fitted to out-of-frame rearrangements, and those results were checked against IGoR. In a later analysis, TCR-TCR, TCR-HLA and TCR-CMV co-occurrence was scored with hypergeometric tests, and a repertoire-size bias correction was applied to TCR pairs. To estimate false discovery rates, a later analysis permuted the HLA or CMV assignments 20 times. In a later analysis, co-occurring TCRs were grouped using DBSCAN, and TCRdist sequence similarity was added for clustering within HLA-allele-positive subsets. For co-occurrence clustering, repertoires with fewer than 30,000 or more than 120,000 public chains were excluded, along with four to six repertoires with anomalous nucleotide sharing. In its TCRdb copy, this immuneACCESS table keeps in-frame sequences only and misses some clones. Where compared with another copy, unresolved V genes explain less than half of these, and the others have no known cause. V, J and clone size are those of that table, while D and trimming were read from the DNA. The sample contains about 150,000 clones, over 70% of them found a single time. Around 2.3% of the sample lies in the top ten.

The sequence derives from a man younger than 45 in good health and CMV-seronegative. The source material was PBMCs. The sequence joins TRBV5-1 to TRBJ2-3, with the D gene call left open. The bases read TGCGCCAGCAGTACTCAGGCCATGAGCACAGATACGCAGTATTTT. It codes for CASSTQAMSTDTQYF. The reference TRBV5-1 and TRBJ2-3 proteins fill in what lies around the CDR3, so the full variable domain reads KAGVTQTPRYLIKTRGQQVTLSCSPISGHRSVSWYQQTPGQGLQFLFEYFSETQRNKGNFPGRFSGRQFSNSRSEMNVSTLELGDSALYLCASSTQAMSTDTQYFGPGTRLTVL.